This entry lists 28 T cell receptor beta chains sequenced from one sample in a study of beta chain features in type 1 diabetes. Points from the study as a whole: TCRB CDR3s from Type 1 diabetes patients were moderately but significantly shorter in all four CD4+ subsets.

The antigens for these receptors are not known. The authors reverse transcribed all of the isolated RNA, so sequencing captured expressed TCRB transcripts. The method was immunoSEQ multiplex PCR; TCRdb's version includes in-frame clones alone and lacks a portion of them. This table has around 150,000 clones, about 9% appearing once. Specimen: central memory CD4+ T cells from blood. The receptors shown here come from a woman between 18 and 29 years old with type 1 diabetes.

This clone turned up a few times. The rearrangement uses TRBV25-1 and TRBJ1-1, with TRBD1 identical over 7 bases. Unmatched junction bases numbered 1, after V lost 5 bases and J lost 7 bases. Germline values: CDR1 MGHDK, CDR2 SYGVNS. CDR3 length: 11 residues. As DNA, the CDR3 is TGTGCCAGCAGTCGACAGGGTGAAGCTTTCTTT. Protein sequence: CASSRQGEAFF.

The V call is TRBV28, the J call TRBJ2-7; no reliable D call. CDR3 length equals 11 residues. V gave up 6 bases and J gave up 7 bases, with 10 bases separating them. Germline CDR1 reads MDHEN; CDR2 reads SYDVKM. CDR3 coding DNA: TGTGCCAGCAGATCTCAGTGGGAGCAGTACTTC. Translating gives CASRSQWEQYF.

CDR3 residues: CASSLGLGAGRPQHF. Here the CDR3 DNA reads TGTGCCAGCAGCTTGGGTCTAGGGGCCGGAAGGCCCCAGCATTTT. The chain joins TRBV7-2 to TRBJ1-5; possible D gene TRBD1, 5 bases. V gave up 3 bases and J gave up 9 bases, with 18 bases separating them. The CDR3 sequence is 15 residues long. Germline V lookup: CDR1 SGHTA, CDR2 FQGNSA.

The chain has TRBV5-1 and TRBJ2-5; TRBD2 matches 7 bases. The CDR3 is 17 residues long. Germline trimming cut 4 bases from V and 4 bases from J; bases unmatched to any gene: 16. Germline lookup yields CDR1 SGHRS and CDR2 YFSETQ. The CDR3: CASSPGVSGPGGETQYF. The CDR3 coding sequence is TGCGCCAGCAGCCCGGGGGTTAGCGGGCCGGGAGGAGAGACCCAGTACTTC. The full variable domain, with the rest looked up from reference TRBV5-1 and TRBJ2-5, is KAGVTQTPRYLIKTRGQQVTLSCSPISGHRSVSWYQQTPGQGLQFLFEYFSETQRNKGNFPGRFSGRQFSNSRSEMNVSTLELGDSALYLCASSPGVSGPGGETQYFGPGTRLLVL.

This chain joins TRBV28 and TRBJ1-1, with D hard to call. Germline values: CDR1 MDHEN, CDR2 SYDVKM. The length of the CDR3 is 13 residues. Trimming took off 5 bases at V and 3 bases at J, with 10 bases between the two ends. For the CDR3, the DNA is TGTGCCAGCAGTCCGCCGAGGGACACTGAAGCTTTCTTT. Translation gives CASSPPRDTEAFF.

The rearrangement uses TRBV7-2 and TRBJ2-3; no clear D. Looked up from germline, CDR1 is SGHTA and CDR2 is FQGNSA. CDR3 length: 14 amino acids. V was trimmed by 1 base and J by 0 bases, leaving 5 bases between them. The CDR3 DNA follows: TGTGCCAGCAGCTTAGACGGGAGCACAGATACGCAGTATTTT. It encodes CASSLDGSTDTQYF.

The chain employs TRBV11-2 and TRBJ1-1; unclear D gene. There are 12 residues in the CDR3. Trimming removed 3 bases from V and 3 bases from J, with 5 bases in between. In germline, CDR1 is SGHAT, CDR2 FQNNGV. The CDR3 loop reads CASSFSDTEAFF. The CDR3 nucleotides read TGTGCCAGCAGCTTCTCAGACACTGAAGCTTTCTTT.

This clone was seen a handful of times. This chain uses TRBV4-3 with TRBJ2-3, with D uncertain. The CDR3 contains 15 residues. Per germline, CDR1 LGHNA and CDR2 YSLEER. The V and J ends lost 1 base and 1 base respectively, with 9 bases between them. CDR3 bases: TGCGCCAGCAGCCAAGGGGCGTCCCGCACAGATACGCAGTATTTT. Its translation is CASSQGASRTDTQYF.

The gene calls are TRBV4-1 and TRBJ1-2; D possibly corresponds to TRBD1 (6 bases). CDR3 length equals 14 residues. With 4 bases removed from V and 3 bases from J, the gap between germline ends came to 12 bases. Germline V gene data show CDR1 as MGHRA and CDR2 as YSYEKL. CDR3 in DNA: TGCGCCAGCAGCCGCGAGAGGACAGACTATGGCTACACCTTC. It encodes CASSRERTDYGYTF.

The chain recombines TRBV2 with TRBJ2-3; D perhaps matches TRBD2 (6 bases). In germline, CDR1 is SNHLY, CDR2 FYNNEI. The CDR3 totals 16 residues. With 0 bases removed from V and 3 bases from J, the gap between germline ends came to 13 bases. CDR3 nucleotides: TGTGCCAGCAGTGAAGCCTCAGGGAGGTTAACAGATACGCAGTATTTT. Amino acid sequence: CASSEASGRLTDTQYF.

The CDR3 DNA reads TGCGCCAGCAGCCAAGAGAGGGGGAATTCTAAAGCTTTCTTT. As protein: CASSQERGNSKAFF. This rearrangement joins TRBV4-3 to TRBJ1-1; TRBD1 is a possible D gene (6 bases). Germline loops: CDR1 LGHNA, CDR2 YSLEER. This CDR3 spans 14 amino acids. Trimming shortened V by 0 bases and J by 9 bases, and 14 bases separated the two germline ends.

This clone was detected only a few times. This chain uses TRBV18 with TRBJ2-5, with 9 nucleotides matching TRBD1. With V trimmed by 4 bases and J by 4 bases, 7 bases remained unmatched. Looked up from germline, CDR1 is KGHSH and CDR2 is LQKENI. The CDR3 has 15 residues. The CDR3 bases are TGTGCCAGCTCACACAACAGGGGGCGACGAGAGACCCAGTACTTC. Translation gives CASSHNRGRRETQYF.

The chain combines TRBV7-9 with TRBJ2-7; D is possibly TRBD1 (6 bases). Germline V gene data show CDR1 as SEHNR and CDR2 as FQNEAQ (reference sequence). This CDR3 region has 12 residues. V was clipped by 3 bases and J by 6 bases, with 9 bases between them. CDR3 region: CASSFWGLEQYF. CDR3 coding DNA: TGTGCCAGCAGCTTTTGGGGGCTCGAGCAGTACTTC.

The V gene is TRBV6-1, the J gene TRBJ2-2, with 9 bases that match TRBD1. Germline-derived CDR1 and CDR2 are MNHNS and SASEGT. The CDR3 has 14 residues. V lost 6 bases and J lost 2; bases outside the gene matches: 1. CDR3 sequence (DNA): TGTGCCAGCAGGGGACAGGGAAACACCGGGGAGCTGTTTTTT. This gives the protein CASRGQGNTGELFF.

This clone came up a few times. V usage is TRBV28 and J usage is TRBJ2-7; TRBD2 is a possible D gene (7 bases). Trimming took off 5 bases at V and 5 bases at J, with 28 bases between the two ends. CDR1 MDHEN and CDR2 SYDVKM come from the germline V gene. The length of the CDR3 is 18 residues. The CDR3 bases are TGTGCCAGCAGTCCCCCTTTCTTCGGAGGGGGGGTTTCGGACGAGCAGTACTTC. Translation: CASSPPFFGGGVSDEQYF.

This clone was picked up a small number of times. The chain carries TRBV5-5 and TRBJ2-4, with 7 bases fitting TRBD1. Germline V gene data show CDR1 as SGHKS and CDR2 as YYEKEE (reference sequence). The CDR3 spans 13 residues. The V gene end was trimmed by 4 bases and the J gene end by 12 bases; junction bases not matched to a gene: 10. CDR3 bases: TGTGCCAGCAGCCCACCGACAGGGACAGATCAGTACTTC. It yields the protein CASSPPTGTDQYF.

Only a few counts were recorded for this clone. The chain is built from TRBV5-1 and TRBJ2-7; D ambiguous. Per germline, CDR1 SGHRS and CDR2 YFSETQ. Trimming stripped 1 base from V and 1 base from J, with 9 bases between. This CDR3 has 14 residues. The CDR3, as DNA: TGCGCCAGCAGCTTGCGGCAGGAATCCTACGAGCAGTACTTC. It yields the protein CASSLRQESYEQYF.

This clone was counted a few times. The gene calls are TRBV5-1 and TRBJ2-1, with 9 bases matching TRBD1. V dropped 4 bases and J dropped 7; count of bases not matched to a gene: 12. Germline V gene data show CDR1 as SGHRS and CDR2 as YFSETQ. This CDR3 comprises 16 residues. This chain's CDR3 is CASSPDGQGSGNEQFF. The CDR3 coding sequence is TGCGCCAGCAGCCCAGACGGACAGGGGTCCGGTAATGAGCAGTTCTTC.

V and J are TRBV5-1 and TRBJ1-2, with D hard to call. V was clipped by 4 bases and J by 8 bases, with 12 bases between them. This CDR3 contains 12 residues. In germline, CDR1 is SGHRS, CDR2 YFSETQ. CDR3 DNA: TGCGCCAGCAGCGCTCACGAGTCGGGCTACACCTTC. This codes for CASSAHESGYTF.

The chain combines TRBV19 with TRBJ2-7; TRBD1 might be the D (6 bases). The CDR3 has 14 residues. From germline, CDR1 is LNHDA and CDR2 SQIVND (reference sequence). The V gene lost 4 bases and the J gene lost 3 bases, with 13 bases spanning the gap. CDR3 residues: CASSRGRGVYEQYF. The CDR3, as DNA: TGTGCCAGTAGTAGGGGCAGGGGAGTCTACGAGCAGTACTTC.

CDR3 nucleotides: TGTGCCACCAGCAGAGATCGGCTAGCGGGAACCTACGAGCAGTACTTC. Protein sequence: CATSRDRLAGTYEQYF. The gene calls are TRBV15 and TRBJ2-7, with TRBD2 matching 9 bases. Germline V gene lookup returns CDR1 LNHNV and CDR2 YYDKDF (reference sequence). The ends lost 0 bases at V and 2 bases at J; junction bases unmatched: 5. The CDR3 runs to 16 residues. The full variable domain, rest sourced from reference TRBV15 and TRBJ2-7, is DAMVIQNPRYQVTQFGKPVTLSCSQTLNHNVMYWYQQKSSQAPKLLFHYYDKDFNNEADTPDNFQSRRPNTSFCFLDIRSPGLGDTAMYLCATSRDRLAGTYEQYFGPGTRLTVT.

This clone was seen only a few times. This chain links TRBV28 with TRBJ2-7; D is unclear. The germline CDR1 and CDR2 sequences are MDHEN and SYDVKM. This CDR3 contains 12 residues. Trimming pared 7 bases from V and 0 bases from J, leaving 7 bases between. CDR3 DNA: TGTGCCAGCACGGTCTACTCCTACGAGCAGTACTTC. This sequence encodes CASTVYSYEQYF.

The gene calls are TRBV6-5 and TRBJ2-5; D remains unclear. CDR1 is MNHEY, CDR2 SVGAGI, per germline. V dropped 1 base and J dropped 4 bases, with 7 bases sitting between them. The CDR3 is 13 residues long. The CDR3 DNA follows: TGTGCCAGCAGTTACTACCACGGAGAGACCCAGTACTTC. Its protein product is CASSYYHGETQYF.

The chain combines TRBV29-1 with TRBJ2-5, with D possibly TRBD1 on 6 matching bases. The germline V gene encodes CDR1 SQVTM and CDR2 ANQGSEA. V lost 5 bases to trimming and J lost 5 bases, with 15 bases between them. The CDR3 spans 13 residues. This CDR3 reads CSVSQGRAETQYF. In DNA, the CDR3 is TGCAGCGTTTCACAGGGTAGGGCTGAGACCCAGTACTTC.

A few counts support this clone. The gene calls are TRBV28 and TRBJ2-1; 9 nucleotides align to TRBD2. Germline lookup yields CDR1 MDHEN and CDR2 SYDVKM. The CDR3 loop spans 13 amino acids. The ends lost 7 bases at V and 9 bases at J; junction bases unmatched: 7. The CDR3 protein is CASKVVAGAEQFF. The CDR3 nucleotides read TGTGCCAGCAAGGTGGTAGCGGGAGCTGAGCAGTTCTTC.

This clone was observed a few times. The rearrangement joins TRBV14 to TRBJ2-2; tentative D call: TRBD2 (6 bases). Germline lookup yields CDR1 SGHDN and CDR2 FVKESK. CDR3 length: 15 amino acids. V was clipped by 4 bases and J by 3 bases, with 12 bases between them. The CDR3 bases are TGTGCCAGCAGCCGGCTAGCGATCTACACCGGGGAGCTGTTTTTT. This gives the protein CASSRLAIYTGELFF. The variable domain in full, completed from reference TRBV14 and TRBJ2-2, reads EAGVTQFPSHSVIEKGQTVTLRCDPISGHDNLYWYRRVMGKEIKFLLHFVKESKQDESGMPNNRFLAERTGGTYSTLKVQPAELEDSGVYFCASSRLAIYTGELFFGEGSRLTVL.

This clone was observed a handful of times. J is TRBJ2-7 and V is TRBV7-2; D is perhaps TRBD2 (6 bases). The V end lost 8 bases, the J end lost 7 bases, and 15 bases lay between the germline ends. CDR1 and CDR2 (germline): SGHTA, FQGNSA. This CDR3 has 12 amino acids. The DNA for the CDR3 is TGTGCCAGCGCGGAGGGAGGAAGGGAGCAGTACTTC. This sequence encodes CASAEGGREQYF.

The J gene is TRBJ2-5, the V gene TRBV6-1, with D possibly TRBD2 on 7 matching bases. V lost 2 bases, J lost 1 base, and 11 bases lay in between. Germline V CDR1 and CDR2: MNHNS, SASEGT. The CDR3 has 15 residues. The CDR3 DNA reads as TGTGCCAGCAGTGAACACGGGGGGCCCCAAGAGACCCAGTACTTC. Translating gives CASSEHGGPQETQYF.